A single sample gave rise to the 3 T cell receptor beta chains below, sequenced in a study of identical twins. TCRdb re-called the 5' RACE reads with MiXCR, one entry per CDR3 protein. The sample has about 890,000 distinct CDR3 sequences, around 12% seen once; the top ten hold 1.5% to 2%. These data were likewise used in another study, on yellow fever vaccine responses in identical twins.

Sample: PBMCs. Receptors originate from a woman between 18 and 30 years old in good health.

The chain has TRBV7-9 and TRBJ2-5; a weak D match, TRBD2 (5 bases). This CDR3 is 14 amino acids long. Looked up from germline, CDR1 is SEHNR and CDR2 is FQNEAQ (reference sequence). Trimming cost V 2 bases and J 1 base, with 8 bases left between them. In nucleotides, the CDR3 is TGTGCCAGCAGCTTAACCGGGATCCAAGAGACCCAGTACTTC. It encodes CASSLTGIQETQYF.

This clonotype was seen at least ten times. The chain couples TRBV12-3 or TRBV12-4 to TRBJ2-2; 7 nucleotides agree with TRBD1. The CDR3 sequence is 15 residues long. V was clipped by 5 bases and J by 5 bases; unmatched bases: 8. The CDR3 here is CASSLSSGGTGELFF. The CDR3 DNA reads TGTGCCAGCAGTCTCAGCTCAGGGGGAACCGGGGAGCTGTTTTTT.

The chain combines TRBV11-1 with TRBJ2-3; TRBD2 matches at 11 bases. Germline lookup yields CDR1 SGHAT and CDR2 FQDESV (reference sequence). CDR3 size: 17 residues. Trimming removed 5 bases from V and 4 bases from J; junction bases left unmatched: 11. In DNA form, the CDR3 reads TGTGCCAGCAGCGACGATGGGACTAGCGGTCCCCCAGATACGCAGTATTTT. Translating gives CASSDDGTSGPPDTQYF.